This T cell receptor (beta chain) was documented in a study of shared clonotypes between healthy human individuals. Participating donors were healthy, HIV-negative adults free of recent acute infections or vaccinations. The V end was cut by 0 bases, the J end by 8 bases, with 10 bases between. This CDR3 comprises 14 residues. Looked up from germline, CDR1 is LNHNV and CDR2 is YYDKDF (reference sequence). As regards this clone: Its matching antigen is unknown.

The method was immunoSEQ multiplex PCR; TCRdb's version includes in-frame clones alone and lacks a portion of them. The sample holds about 1.5 million clones, 95% to 99% seen once. Study-level findings and limits: Naive CD4 clonotypes overlapped across several donors at roughly 4.5%. Memory subsets generally showed lower estimated richness than naive subsets.

The chain combines TRBV15 with TRBJ2-2; a possible D gene is TRBD2 (6 bases). Material: naive CD4+ T cells sorted from blood. Indicated subset: CD45RA+ positively selected. This clonotype was sampled from a man aged 25-45 years in good health. The CDR3 sequence: CATSRDLAKGELFF. The CDR3 region has the DNA TGTGCCACCAGCAGAGATCTAGCGAAAGGGGAGCTGTTTTTT.